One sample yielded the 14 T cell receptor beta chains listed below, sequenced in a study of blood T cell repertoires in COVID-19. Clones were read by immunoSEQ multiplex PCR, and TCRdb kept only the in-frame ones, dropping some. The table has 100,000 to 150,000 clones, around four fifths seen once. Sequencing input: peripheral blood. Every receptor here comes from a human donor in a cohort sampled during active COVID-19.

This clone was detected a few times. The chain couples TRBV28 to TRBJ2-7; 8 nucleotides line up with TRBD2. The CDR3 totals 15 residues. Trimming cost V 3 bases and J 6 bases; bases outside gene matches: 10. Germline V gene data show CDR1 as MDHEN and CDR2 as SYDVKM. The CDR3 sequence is CASSFRRAGAPEQYF. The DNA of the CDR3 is TGTGCCAGCAGTTTCCGGCGAGCGGGAGCCCCCGAGCAGTACTTC.

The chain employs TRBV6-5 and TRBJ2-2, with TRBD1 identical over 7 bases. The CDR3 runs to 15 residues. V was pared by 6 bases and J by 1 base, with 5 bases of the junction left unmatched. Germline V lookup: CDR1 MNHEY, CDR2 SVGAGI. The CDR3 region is CASSRDRVNTGELFF. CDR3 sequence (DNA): TGTGCCAGCAGCCGTGACAGGGTGAACACCGGGGAGCTGTTTTTT.

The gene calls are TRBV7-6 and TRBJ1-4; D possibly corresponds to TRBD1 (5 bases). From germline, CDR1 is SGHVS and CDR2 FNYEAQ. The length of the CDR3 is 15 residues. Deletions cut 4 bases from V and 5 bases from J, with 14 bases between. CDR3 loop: CASSYDKGLNEKLFF. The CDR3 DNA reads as TGTGCCAGCAGCTATGACAAGGGACTAAATGAAAAACTGTTTTTT.

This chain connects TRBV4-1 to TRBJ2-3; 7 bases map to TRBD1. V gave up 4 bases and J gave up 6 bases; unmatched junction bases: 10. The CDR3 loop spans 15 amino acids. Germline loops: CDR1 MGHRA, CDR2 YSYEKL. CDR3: CASSPQEGARDTQYF. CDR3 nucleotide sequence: TGCGCCAGCAGCCCTCAAGAGGGGGCTAGGGATACGCAGTATTTT.

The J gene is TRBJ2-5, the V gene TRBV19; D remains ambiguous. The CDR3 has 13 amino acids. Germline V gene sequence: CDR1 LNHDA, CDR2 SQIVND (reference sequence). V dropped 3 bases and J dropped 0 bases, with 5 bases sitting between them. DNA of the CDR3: TGTGCCAGTAGTATGAGGCACCAAGAGACCCAGTACTTC. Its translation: CASSMRHQETQYF.

CDR3 DNA sequence: TGTGCCAGCAGCTTAGGGCGGGACGCCTTCGAGCAGTACTTC. It encodes CASSLGRDAFEQYF. This rearrangement joins TRBV7-2 to TRBJ2-7; TRBD2 might be the D (6 bases). This CDR3 contains 14 residues. The germline V gene encodes CDR1 SGHTA and CDR2 FQGNSA. Trimming pared 1 base from V and 6 bases from J, leaving 13 bases between.

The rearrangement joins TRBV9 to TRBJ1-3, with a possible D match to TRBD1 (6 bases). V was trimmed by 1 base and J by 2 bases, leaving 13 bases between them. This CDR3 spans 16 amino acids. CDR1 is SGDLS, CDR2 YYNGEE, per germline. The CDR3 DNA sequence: TGTGCCAGCAGCGTAAGCGTTCAGGGGCCTGGAAACACCATATATTTT. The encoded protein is CASSVSVQGPGNTIYF.

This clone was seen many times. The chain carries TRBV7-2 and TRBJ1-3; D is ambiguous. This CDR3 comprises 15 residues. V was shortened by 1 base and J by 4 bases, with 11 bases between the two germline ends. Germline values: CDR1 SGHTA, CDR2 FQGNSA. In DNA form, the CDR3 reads TGTGCCAGCAGCTTAGTCGCGGCAGTAGGAAACACCATATATTTT. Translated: CASSLVAAVGNTIYF.

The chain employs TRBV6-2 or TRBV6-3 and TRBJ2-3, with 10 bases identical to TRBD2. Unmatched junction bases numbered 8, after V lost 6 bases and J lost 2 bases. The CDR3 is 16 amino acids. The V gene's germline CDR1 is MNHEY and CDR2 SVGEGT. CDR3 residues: CASSRRTSGLTDTQYF. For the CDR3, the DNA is TGTGCCAGCAGCAGACGGACTAGCGGCCTCACAGATACGCAGTATTTT.

CDR3: CASSRRDEGTEAFF. CDR3 nucleotides: TGCGCCAGCAGCAGGCGGGATGAGGGTACTGAAGCTTTCTTT. The J gene is TRBJ1-1, the V gene TRBV5-1; D unresolved. Between the trimmed V and J ends, which lost 4 bases and 5 bases, there was a span of 15 bases. This CDR3 is 14 amino acids long. From germline, CDR1 is SGHRS and CDR2 YFSETQ.

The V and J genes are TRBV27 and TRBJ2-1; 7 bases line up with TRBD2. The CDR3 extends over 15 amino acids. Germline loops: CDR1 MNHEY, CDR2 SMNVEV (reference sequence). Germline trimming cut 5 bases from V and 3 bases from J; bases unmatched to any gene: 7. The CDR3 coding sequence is TGTGCCAGCAGTCCCGAGCGGGATGTCTACAATGAGCAGTTCTTC. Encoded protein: CASSPERDVYNEQFF.

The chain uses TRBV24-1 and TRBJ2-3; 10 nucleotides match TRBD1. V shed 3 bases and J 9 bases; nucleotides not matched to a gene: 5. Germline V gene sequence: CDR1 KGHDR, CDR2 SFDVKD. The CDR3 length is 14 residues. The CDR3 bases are TGTGCCACCAGTGATGACAGGGGGCAAGGAACGCAGTATTTT. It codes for CATSDDRGQGTQYF.

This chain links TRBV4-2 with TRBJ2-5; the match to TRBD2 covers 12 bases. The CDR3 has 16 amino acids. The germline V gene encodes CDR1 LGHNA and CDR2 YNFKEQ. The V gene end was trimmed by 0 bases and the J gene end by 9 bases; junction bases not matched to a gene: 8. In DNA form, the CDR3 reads TGTGCCAGCAGCCAAGACGGGACTAGCGGGTTGTTGGCCCAGTACTTC. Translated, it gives CASSQDGTSGLLAQYF.

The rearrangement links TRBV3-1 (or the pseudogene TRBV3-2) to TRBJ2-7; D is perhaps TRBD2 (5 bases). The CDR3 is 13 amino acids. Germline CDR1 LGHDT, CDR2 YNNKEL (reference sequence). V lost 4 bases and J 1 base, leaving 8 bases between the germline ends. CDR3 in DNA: TGTGCCAGCAGCCGGCTAGCTTCCTACGAGCAGTACTTC. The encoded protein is CASSRLASYEQYF.